These 13 T cell receptor beta chains were sequenced from one sample in a study of OX40 agonist ivuxolimab in advanced cancers. Data came from immunoSEQ multiplex PCR; TCRdb stores just in-frame clones and leaves some out. This sample has 55,000 to 60,000 clones, with 75% to 90% found just once. The sample in question was CD4+ or CD8+ T cells sorted from blood, obtained in a trial of the OX40 agonist ivuxolimab. These receptors were collected from an adult with an advanced solid tumor such as melanoma, head and neck, liver or kidney cancer.

The chain combines TRBV27 with TRBJ2-5; D is possibly TRBD1 (5 bases). The germline V and J ends were trimmed by 9 bases and 5 bases, with 19 bases remaining between them. The length of the CDR3 is 14 residues. The germline V gene has CDR1 MNHEY and CDR2 SMNVEV (reference sequence). DNA of the CDR3: TGTGCCAGTAAAAAGCAGGGTGTAGGGGAGACCCAGTACTTC. It encodes CASKKQGVGETQYF.

V is TRBV5-4 and J is TRBJ2-1; 12 positions agree with TRBD2. CDR3 length: 14 amino acids. The germline V gene has CDR1 SGHNT and CDR2 YYREEE (reference sequence). Losses at the gene ends were 4 bases for V and 6 bases for J; bases not matched to a gene: 2. In nucleotides, the CDR3 is TGTGCCAGCAGCCTACTAGCGGGAGGCAATGAGCAGTTCTTC. Amino acids: CASSLLAGGNEQFF.

The CDR3 DNA reads TGCGCCAGCAGCTTACACTCAGATACGCAGTATTTT. Amino acids: CASSLHSDTQYF. The chain couples TRBV5-1 to TRBJ2-3; D ambiguous. The ends were cut back, 2 bases at V and 4 bases at J, with 5 bases in the middle. This CDR3 region has 12 residues. Germline-derived CDR1 and CDR2 are SGHRS and YFSETQ.

This sequence joins TRBV5-1 and TRBJ2-1, with 12 bases lining up with TRBD2. Germline trimming cut 4 bases from V and 1 base from J; bases unmatched to any gene: 12. CDR1 and CDR2 (germline): SGHRS, YFSETQ. The CDR3 has 19 residues. In DNA, the CDR3 is TGCGCCAGCAGCGCCGGACTAGCGGGGAGTTATGTTTCCTACAATGAGCAGTTCTTC. Encoded protein: CASSAGLAGSYVSYNEQFF. Using reference TRBV5-1 and TRBJ2-1 for the parts outside the CDR3, the full variable domain is KAGVTQTPRYLIKTRGQQVTLSCSPISGHRSVSWYQQTPGQGLQFLFEYFSETQRNKGNFPGRFSGRQFSNSRSEMNVSTLELGDSALYLCASSAGLAGSYVSYNEQFFGPGTRLTVL.

This sequence joins TRBV7-9 and TRBJ1-5; no reliable D call. The germline V gene encodes CDR1 SEHNR and CDR2 FQNEAQ (reference sequence). There are 12 residues in the CDR3. Trimming took 5 bases from V and 5 from J, leaving 7 bases between them. The CDR3 coding sequence is TGTGCCAGCAGCGCCGATCATCAGCCCCAGCATTTT. Translated: CASSADHQPQHF.

The chain combines TRBV28 with TRBJ1-2, with 7 bases that match TRBD1. This CDR3 contains 14 residues. Per the germline V gene, CDR1 is MDHEN and CDR2 is SYDVKM. V trimming: 3 bases; J trimming: 4 bases; junction bases outside the gene matches: 5. CDR3 in amino acids: CASSLAQGVYGYTF. Here the CDR3 DNA reads TGTGCCAGCAGTTTGGCCCAGGGGGTCTATGGCTACACCTTC.

The chain has TRBV7-9 and TRBJ1-4, with D hard to call. The CDR3 contains 16 residues. Trimming left V 2 bases short and J 6 bases short, with 16 bases between. CDR1 and CDR2 from the germline V gene are SEHNR and FQNEAQ (reference sequence). The CDR3 DNA sequence: TGTGCCAGCAGCTTATGGCCTACGGTCGGGTATGAAAAACTGTTTTTT. Translation gives CASSLWPTVGYEKLFF.

This clone was seen a handful of times. This chain links TRBV29-1 with TRBJ1-1, with D maybe TRBD1 (6 bases). V gave up 7 bases and J gave up 6 bases, with 12 bases separating them. The CDR3 sequence is 11 residues long. CDR1 is SQVTM, CDR2 ANQGSEA, per germline. The CDR3 coding sequence is TGCAGCGCTAGGACAGCCCCTGAAGCTTTCTTT. As protein: CSARTAPEAFF. Full variable domain (outside the CDR3, taken from reference TRBV29-1 and TRBJ1-1): SAVISQKPSRDICQRGTSLTIQCQVDSQVTMMFWYRQQPGQSLTLIATANQGSEATYESGFVIDKFPISRPNLTFSTLTVSNMSPEDSSIYLCSARTAPEAFFGQGTRLTVV.

This clone was counted a few times. The rearrangement joins TRBV5-4 to TRBJ2-7, with D possibly matching TRBD1 (5 bases). The germline V gene encodes CDR1 SGHNT and CDR2 YYREEE (reference sequence). The CDR3 runs to 15 residues. The V and J ends lost 0 bases and 0 bases respectively, with 10 bases between them. This CDR3 is CASSLEAGISYEQYF. CDR3 nucleotide sequence: TGTGCCAGCAGCTTGGAGGCAGGGATCTCCTACGAGCAGTACTTC. Full variable domain (remainder filled in from reference TRBV5-4 and TRBJ2-7): ETGVTQSPTHLIKTRGQQVTLRCSSQSGHNTVSWYQQALGQGPQFIFQYYREEENGRGNFPPRFSGLQFPNYSSELNVNALELDDSALYLCASSLEAGISYEQYFGPGTRLTVT.

This clone has a single count. This chain connects TRBV12-5 to TRBJ2-1; unclear D gene. Per germline, CDR1 LGHNT and CDR2 FRNRAP. Between the trimmed V and J ends, which lost 0 bases and 0 bases, there was a span of 9 bases. The CDR3 loop spans 16 amino acids. The CDR3 region has the DNA TGTGCTAGTGGTTTGGTACAAGGTAGCTCCTACAATGAGCAGTTCTTC. This translates into CASGLVQGSSYNEQFF. Drawing the rest from reference TRBV12-5 and TRBJ2-1, the complete variable domain is DARVTQTPRHKVTEMGQEVTMRCQPILGHNTVFWYRQTMMQGLELLAYFRNRAPLDDSGMPKDRFSAEMPDATLATLKIQPSEPRDSAVYFCASGLVQGSSYNEQFFGPGTRLTVL.

V and J are TRBV2 and TRBJ2-6; D is undetermined. V was trimmed by 8 bases and J by 0 bases, leaving 8 bases between them. The CDR3 covers 14 residues. Germline CDR1 reads SNHLY; CDR2 reads FYNNEI. CDR3 bases: TGTGCCAGCGCCATCCCCTCTGGGGCCAACGTCCTGACTTTC. This translates into CASAIPSGANVLTF.

The chain uses TRBV27 and TRBJ2-2; 8 positions agree with TRBD2. Germline CDR1 is MNHEY and CDR2 is SMNVEV (reference sequence). The CDR3 length is 16 residues. V shed 5 bases and J 6 bases; nucleotides not matched to a gene: 11. The DNA for the CDR3 is TGTGCCAGCAGTCCCCGACGGACTAGCTTTGCCGGGGAGCTGTTTTTT. It specifies CASSPRRTSFAGELFF.

The gene calls are TRBV6-5 and TRBJ2-7; tentatively, D is TRBD1 (6 bases). V gave up 5 bases and J gave up 2 bases, with 7 bases separating them. Looked up from germline, CDR1 is MNHEY and CDR2 is SVGAGI. This CDR3 is built from 12 residues. The CDR3 DNA reads as TGTGCCAGCAGTCGGACAGCCTACGAGCAGTACTTC. Translating gives CASSRTAYEQYF.